Reported below is one TCR beta chain. Its antigen is as yet unknown. Despite likely unrecorded immune exposures, the donors were nominally healthy at the time of sampling. The germline V gene has CDR1 KGHSH and CDR2 LQKENI. Trimming removed 8 bases from V and 8 bases from J, with 24 bases in between. The CDR3 extends over 15 amino acids. The sample is drawn from a study of cytomegalovirus exposure and HLA in healthy donors. The study ran its PCR with 60 Vbeta and 13 Jbeta primers. The assay was immunoSEQ multiplex PCR, and TCRdb's table has in-frame clones only and misses some. The sample has 150,000 to 200,000 clones; 60% to 80% are singletons. Points from the study as a whole: Reports described diagnosis of cytomegalovirus status by the classifier as highly specific and sensitive. When the data were analyzed later, several of the most significant clusters appeared to be linked to common viral pathogens.

Sequencing was performed on PBMCs. The genes are TRBV18 and TRBJ1-2, with a tentative D call TRBD1 (6 bases). The TCR comes from a woman in her thirties or forties in good health and CMV-seropositive. The CDR3 protein is CASRDAGVRLGGYTF. The CDR3 DNA reads TGTGCCAGCAGAGACGCAGGGGTGCGCCTGGGGGGCTACACCTTC.